These 18 T cell receptor beta chains were all obtained from the same sample, sequenced in a study of OX40 agonist ivuxolimab in advanced cancers. Some clones are missing from TCRdb's copy, which holds only in-frame ones; the method was immunoSEQ multiplex PCR. This table has fewer than 35,000 clones, about four fifths appearing once. The material was CD4+ or CD8+ T cells sorted from blood, obtained in a trial of the OX40 agonist ivuxolimab. The receptors were gathered from an adult with an advanced solid tumor such as melanoma, head and neck, liver or kidney cancer.

The rearrangement uses TRBV7-9 and TRBJ1-1; D ambiguous. V was trimmed by 5 bases and J by 8 bases, leaving 12 bases between them. From germline, CDR1 is SEHNR and CDR2 FQNEAQ (reference sequence). CDR3 length equals 12 residues. The CDR3, as DNA: TGTGCCAGCAGCCGCCCGGGGTCAGAAGCTTTCTTT. Translation gives CASSRPGSEAFF.

The rearrangement uses TRBV10-3 and TRBJ1-5; the D gene is possibly TRBD1 (5 bases). CDR1 ENHRY and CDR2 SYGVKD come from the germline V gene. The CDR3 runs 14 residues. Trimming took 5 bases from V and 4 from J, leaving 12 bases between them. The chain's CDR3 is CAISTDSANQPQHF. CDR3 in DNA: TGTGCCATCAGTACCGACAGTGCAAATCAGCCCCAGCATTTT.

This clone was counted a few times. The V gene is TRBV21-1, the J gene TRBJ1-6; TRBD1 reflects the table's D call only, with no check against the DNA. TRBV21-1 is a recognized pseudogene. The CDR3 extends over 14 amino acids. This CDR3 is CASSKDHRGSPLHF. In DNA form, the CDR3 reads TGTGCCAGCAGCAAGGACCACAGGGGTTCACCCCTCCACTTT.

CDR3 bases: TGTGCCAGTAACAATCTAGGAACCGATGAGCAGTTCTTC. This gives the protein CASNNLGTDEQFF. V gene TRBV19 combines with J gene TRBJ2-1, with D unresolved. Germline V gene sequence: CDR1 LNHDA, CDR2 SQIVND (reference sequence). With 7 bases removed from V and 8 bases from J, the gap between germline ends came to 15 bases. CDR3 length: 13 residues.

The CDR3 coding sequence is TGTGCCAGTAGTACGTCAGGGGTAGGGGCCTACGAGCAGTACTTC. Translated: CASSTSGVGAYEQYF. The chain has TRBV19 and TRBJ2-5, with D possibly being TRBD1 (6 bases). The last part of the DNA fits TRBJ2-7 better; the J call may be wrong. The CDR3 length is 15 residues. Germline V gene sequence: CDR1 LNHDA, CDR2 SQIVND (reference sequence).

CDR3 sequence (DNA): TGCAGCGTGACACTAGCGGGAGGGATTTCCTACGAGCAGTACTTC. The encoded protein is CSVTLAGGISYEQYF. This chain connects TRBV29-1 to TRBJ2-7, with TRBD2 identical over 13 bases. V shed 6 bases, J shed 1 base, and the junction held 6 bases outside the gene matches. The CDR3 runs 15 residues. CDR1 SQVTM and CDR2 ANQGSEA come from the germline V gene.

The chain couples TRBV18 to TRBJ2-5; 7 bases agree with TRBD2. The CDR3 has 13 amino acids. CDR1 is KGHSH and CDR2 is LQKENI in the germline V gene. The junction had 4 bases not matched to a gene; V was cut back by 5 bases and J by 4 bases. Written as DNA, the CDR3 is TGTGCCAGCTCAAGGGAGGGCTCAGAGACCCAGTACTTC. It yields the protein CASSREGSETQYF. Looking up the rest from reference TRBV18 and TRBJ2-5 gives the full variable domain: NAGVMQNPRHLVRRRGQEARLRCSPMKGHSHVYWYRQLPEEGLKFMVYLQKENIIDESGMPKERFSAEFPKEGPSILRIQQVVRGDSAAYFCASSREGSETQYFGPGTRLLVL.

The V gene is TRBV6-1, the J gene TRBJ2-2, with 9 bases aligning to TRBD1. The J segment lost 6 bases and the V segment lost 4 bases, leaving 9 bases of the junction unmatched. The CDR3 consists of 16 residues. Germline CDR1 MNHNS, CDR2 SASEGT. In DNA, the CDR3 is TGTGCCAGCAGTGCCGGAGGGACAGGGAGAGCCGGGGAGCTGTTTTTT. It specifies CASSAGGTGRAGELFF.

This clone was observed once. The chain is built from TRBV4-1 and TRBJ1-4, with 7 bases that match TRBD1. Germline values: CDR1 MGHRA, CDR2 YSYEKL. J gave up 7 bases and V 4 bases, and 6 bases lay outside the gene matches. The CDR3 length is 14 residues. The CDR3 protein is CASSLTGSGEKLFF. In nucleotides, the CDR3 is TGCGCCAGCAGCCTGACAGGGTCAGGTGAAAAACTGTTTTTT.

The J gene is TRBJ1-4, the V gene TRBV30, with TRBD1 matching 7 bases. Germline lookup yields CDR1 GTSNPN and CDR2 SVGIG (reference sequence). This CDR3 region has 13 residues. CDR3 region: CALNRGSNEKLFF. The DNA for the CDR3 is TGTGCGCTTAACAGGGGAAGTAATGAAAAACTGTTTTTT.

This chain links TRBV7-2 with TRBJ1-2; no clear D gene. V shed 7 bases and J shed 2 bases, with 11 bases lying between them. Germline V gene lookup returns CDR1 SGHTA and CDR2 FQGNSA. This CDR3 region has 13 residues. The DNA of the CDR3 is TGTGCCAGCACACGTGGAACAAACTATGGCTACACCTTC. Translation: CASTRGTNYGYTF.

The chain employs TRBV29-1 and TRBJ2-7; 7 bases map to TRBD1. The CDR3 consists of 13 residues. Looked up from germline, CDR1 is SQVTM and CDR2 is ANQGSEA. With 6 bases clipped from V and 2 bases from J, the junction kept 7 bases outside the gene matches. CDR3: CSVGGQVTYEQYF. CDR3 sequence (DNA): TGCAGCGTAGGCGGACAGGTGACCTACGAGCAGTACTTC.

The DNA for the CDR3 is TGTGCCAGTAGTATCAACGAAGCTAACTATGGCTACACCTTC. It yields the protein CASSINEANYGYTF. The chain uses TRBV19 and TRBJ1-2; D not resolved. Germline lookup yields CDR1 LNHDA and CDR2 SQIVND (reference sequence). Trimming stripped 3 bases from V and 0 bases from J, with 8 bases between. The CDR3 covers 14 residues.

The CDR3 sequence is CASTQIWGLAGGPGEQFF. CDR3 sequence (DNA): TGTGCCAGCACCCAAATTTGGGGACTAGCGGGGGGGCCAGGTGAGCAGTTCTTC. This chain uses TRBV7-9 with TRBJ2-1; 16 nucleotides match TRBD2. Germline V CDR1 and CDR2: SEHNR, FQNEAQ (reference sequence). The CDR3 has 18 residues. After removal of 7 bases from V and 9 bases from J, the junction contained 15 bases not matched to a gene. Full variable domain (missing parts from reference TRBV7-9 and TRBJ2-1): DTGVSQNPRHKITKRGQNVTFRCDPISEHNRLYWYRQTLGQGPEFLTYFQNEAQLEKSRLLSDRFSAERPKGSFSTLEIQRTEQGDSAMYLCASTQIWGLAGGPGEQFFGPGTRLTVL.

In its sample, this clone was seen a few times. V and J are TRBV21-1 and TRBJ2-1; TRBD2 is taken as the D call from the table, unchecked against the DNA. TRBV21-1 is given as a pseudogene. This CDR3 is 17 amino acids long. The CDR3 nucleotides read TGTGCCAGCCCCAAAGAGGGGGGGTTCAGCTCCTACAATGAGCAGTTCTTC. Its protein product is CASPKEGGFSSYNEQFF.

This chain uses TRBV5-4 with TRBJ2-5; 8 bases match TRBD1. This CDR3 spans 15 amino acids. Germline trimming cut 4 bases from V and 5 bases from J; bases unmatched to any gene: 10. Germline V lookup: CDR1 SGHNT, CDR2 YYREEE (reference sequence). CDR3 in amino acids: CASSLLGQGEETQYF. CDR3 DNA sequence: TGTGCCAGCAGCCTCCTAGGACAGGGTGAGGAGACCCAGTACTTC.

The genes are TRBV9 and TRBJ2-5; 7 bases match TRBD2. Trimming cost V 2 bases and J 4 bases; bases outside gene matches: 11. The germline CDR1 and CDR2 sequences are SGDLS and YYNGEE. This CDR3 has 16 amino acids. The CDR3 DNA sequence: TGTGCCAGCAGCGTCGAGCCAGGCGGGAGTCGAGAGACCCAGTACTTC. Its translation: CASSVEPGGSRETQYF.

The genes are TRBV5-1 and TRBJ2-3, with 9 bases aligning to TRBD1. Germline V gives CDR1 SGHRS, CDR2 YFSETQ. The V and J ends lost 3 bases and 0 bases, in that order; junction bases with no gene match: 2. The CDR3 totals 15 residues. The CDR3 DNA sequence: TGCGCCAGCAGCTGGACAGGGGCCAGCACAGATACGCAGTATTTT. It yields the protein CASSWTGASTDTQYF.